Below are 21 T cell receptor beta chains sequenced from a single sample in a study of T cells in localized non-small cell lung cancer. Clones were sequenced by immunoSEQ multiplex PCR, and TCRdb holds only the in-frame ones, with some missing. Of approximately 140,000 clones in the sample, roughly 90% were seen once. The sequencing here drew on peripheral blood, taken before any cancer treatment. Receptors originate from a female donor older than 55 with stage I lung adenocarcinoma.

CDR3 in amino acids: CASSAPQGDLGNYGYTF. The CDR3 DNA is TGTGCCAGCAGCGCCCCGCAGGGAGATCTTGGTAACTATGGCTACACCTTC. The chain joins TRBV9 to TRBJ1-2, with TRBD1 as a possible D gene (5 bases). The CDR3 has 17 amino acids. The V gene lost 3 bases and the J gene lost 1 base, with 19 bases spanning the gap. CDR1 SGDLS and CDR2 YYNGEE come from the germline V gene.

This rearrangement joins TRBV28 to TRBJ2-7; unclear D gene. Trimming pared 7 bases from V and 2 bases from J, leaving 12 bases between. Looked up from germline, CDR1 is MDHEN and CDR2 is SYDVKM. The CDR3 has 13 amino acids. The CDR3 nucleotides are TGTGCCAGCAAAGGGATCACACCCTACGAGCAGTACTTC. Translated: CASKGITPYEQYF.

The chain has TRBV11-1 and TRBJ1-2, with TRBD1 matching 7 bases. V lost 5 bases, J lost 0 bases, and 12 bases stayed unmatched. The CDR3 totals 17 residues. In germline, CDR1 is SGHAT, CDR2 FQDESV (reference sequence). CDR3 in amino acids: CASSMTGIQEANYGYTF. CDR3 nucleotide sequence: TGTGCCAGCAGCATGACAGGGATTCAGGAAGCTAACTATGGCTACACCTTC.

This clone appeared a single time. The rearrangement links TRBV9 to TRBJ1-2; D might be TRBD1 (6 bases). The CDR3 spans 13 residues. V was trimmed by 4 bases and J by 3 bases, leaving 10 bases between them. In germline, CDR1 is SGDLS, CDR2 YYNGEE. CDR3 sequence reads: CASSPRQDYGYTF. The CDR3, as DNA: TGTGCCAGCAGCCCCAGACAGGACTATGGCTACACCTTC. The whole variable domain, filled in from reference TRBV9 and TRBJ1-2, reads DSGVTQTPKHLITATGQRVTLRCSPRSGDLSVYWYQQSLDQGLQFLIQYYNGEERAKGNILERFSAQQFPDLHSELNLSSLELGDSALYFCASSPRQDYGYTFGSGTRLTVV.

This sequence joins TRBV5-1 and TRBJ2-1; TRBD1 matches at 10 bases. Trimming cost V 4 bases and J 6 bases; bases outside gene matches: 7. Germline V CDR1 and CDR2: SGHRS, YFSETQ. The CDR3 covers 15 residues. The CDR3 reads CASSRRDRGSNEQFF. In DNA, the CDR3 is TGCGCCAGCAGCCGGCGGGACAGGGGAAGCAATGAGCAGTTCTTC.

The chain is built from TRBV28 and TRBJ1-5; D is ambiguous. The CDR3 has 13 amino acids. In germline, CDR1 is MDHEN, CDR2 SYDVKM. Trimming took 3 bases from V and 5 from J, leaving 8 bases between them. CDR3 protein: CASSLVEHQPQHF. The DNA for the CDR3 is TGTGCCAGCAGTTTGGTGGAGCATCAGCCCCAGCATTTT.

The CDR3 DNA follows: TGCGCCAGCAGCCAGGTCGACAGGGCCACCTACGAGCAGTACTTC. Its translation: CASSQVDRATYEQYF. V is TRBV4-1 and J is TRBJ2-7; 7 nucleotides align to TRBD1. V lost 3 bases and J lost 2; bases outside the gene matches: 7. CDR1 and CDR2 from the germline V gene are MGHRA and YSYEKL. This CDR3 comprises 15 residues.

V is TRBV2 and J is TRBJ2-7; D gene uncertain. The CDR3 contains 14 residues. Germline assignment: CDR1 SNHLY and CDR2 FYNNEI. Trimming cost V 7 bases and J 1 base, with 14 bases left between them. CDR3 residues: CASNSDIRSYEQYF. The CDR3 DNA reads as TGTGCCAGCAATTCCGACATACGATCCTACGAGCAGTACTTC.

This clone was picked up one time. This chain connects TRBV14 to TRBJ2-3; 10 positions match TRBD2. The CDR3 is made up of 15 amino acids. Unmatched junction bases numbered 6, after V lost 5 bases and J lost 4 bases. CDR1 SGHDN and CDR2 FVKESK come from the germline V gene. The chain's CDR3 is CASSMPSGSADTQYF. CDR3 nucleotide sequence: TGTGCCAGCAGCATGCCTAGCGGGAGCGCAGATACGCAGTATTTT.

The rearrangement links TRBV11-2 to TRBJ2-5, with a weak D call TRBD1 (5 bases). The V gene lost 0 bases and the J gene lost 3 bases, with 11 bases spanning the gap. The germline V gene has CDR1 SGHAT and CDR2 FQNNGV. The CDR3 consists of 15 residues. This CDR3 is CASSLDTGREETQYF. The CDR3 DNA reads as TGTGCCAGCAGCTTAGATACAGGTCGGGAAGAGACCCAGTACTTC.

The J gene is TRBJ2-2, the V gene TRBV7-3, with D possibly being TRBD1 or TRBD2 (5 bases each). The CDR3 covers 14 residues. CDR1 is SGHTA, CDR2 FQGTGA, per germline. Trimming left V 1 base short and J 6 bases short, with 9 bases between. In nucleotides, the CDR3 is TGTGCCAGCAGCTTAATGGGGCGGGCCGGGGAGCTGTTTTTT. Translation gives CASSLMGRAGELFF.

V usage is TRBV27 and J usage is TRBJ2-7; D remains ambiguous. The CDR3 is made up of 11 amino acids. The germline CDR1 and CDR2 sequences are MNHEY and SMNVEV (reference sequence). V was pared by 10 bases and J by 6 bases, with 13 bases between. The CDR3: CATQARVEQYF. The DNA of the CDR3 is TGTGCCACCCAAGCGCGAGTCGAGCAGTACTTC.

The rearrangement joins TRBV5-5 to TRBJ2-1; a weak D match, TRBD2 (5 bases). The CDR3 has 15 amino acids. Trimming removed 4 bases from V and 1 base from J, with 12 bases in between. Per germline, CDR1 SGHKS and CDR2 YYEKEE (reference sequence). The chain's CDR3 is CASSHDYPSYNEQFF. CDR3 DNA: TGTGCCAGCAGCCATGACTATCCGTCCTACAATGAGCAGTTCTTC. Full variable domain (missing parts from reference TRBV5-5 and TRBJ2-1): DAGVTQSPTHLIKTRGQQVTLRCSPISGHKSVSWYQQVLGQGPQFIFQYYEKEERGRGNFPDRFSARQFPNYSSELNVNALLLGDSALYLCASSHDYPSYNEQFFGPGTRLTVL.

The chain has TRBV7-9 and TRBJ2-5; D is unclear. Trimming stripped 6 bases from V and 7 bases from J, with 15 bases between. There are 13 residues in the CDR3. Germline CDR1 and CDR2: SEHNR and FQNEAQ (reference sequence). The CDR3 is CASSSHMTLTQYF. The CDR3 DNA is TGTGCCAGCAGTTCCCATATGACATTGACCCAGTACTTC.

V gene TRBV9 combines with J gene TRBJ2-5; 8 bases match TRBD2. The V and J ends lost 1 base and 3 bases, in that order; junction bases with no gene match: 11. Germline-derived CDR1 and CDR2 are SGDLS and YYNGEE. The CDR3 has 17 residues. The CDR3 here is CASSVRDSGAFKETQYF. The CDR3 DNA reads as TGTGCCAGCAGCGTACGAGATAGCGGGGCTTTTAAAGAGACCCAGTACTTC. The full variable domain, completed using reference TRBV9 and TRBJ2-5, is DSGVTQTPKHLITATGQRVTLRCSPRSGDLSVYWYQQSLDQGLQFLIQYYNGEERAKGNILERFSAQQFPDLHSELNLSSLELGDSALYFCASSVRDSGAFKETQYFGPGTRLLVL.

The rearrangement links TRBV7-2 to TRBJ2-3; D is unclear. Deletions cut 4 bases from V and 1 base from J, with 12 bases between. There are 15 residues in the CDR3. Germline V CDR1 and CDR2: SGHTA, FQGNSA. CDR3 sequence: CASSSAVGRTDTQYF. The CDR3 DNA follows: TGTGCCAGCAGCTCCGCGGTGGGTCGCACAGATACGCAGTATTTT.

The chain joins TRBV9 to TRBJ2-5; 7 bases map to TRBD1. The CDR3 covers 16 residues. The V gene's germline CDR1 is SGDLS and CDR2 YYNGEE. Trimming took 2 bases from V and 3 from J; bases not matched to a gene: 10. This CDR3 is CASSVGSLGTEETQYF. In DNA, the CDR3 is TGTGCCAGCAGCGTCGGATCGCTGGGGACAGAAGAGACCCAGTACTTC.

The rearrangement uses TRBV5-5 and TRBJ2-7, with D unresolved. V was cut by 0 bases and J by 1 base, with 5 bases left in between. The CDR3 covers 13 residues. From germline, CDR1 is SGHKS and CDR2 YYEKEE (reference sequence). Here the CDR3 DNA reads TGTGCCAGCAGCTTGGTCGTTTCCTACGAGCAGTACTTC. Its translation is CASSLVVSYEQYF.

This chain links TRBV7-9 with TRBJ2-3; D perhaps matches TRBD2 (6 bases). The CDR3 covers 15 residues. The germline CDR1 and CDR2 sequences are SEHNR and FQNEAQ (reference sequence). Trimming took 5 bases from V and 1 from J, leaving 13 bases between them. The CDR3 sequence: CASSLSASGTDTQYF. The CDR3 DNA is TGTGCCAGCAGCCTTAGTGCTAGCGGCACAGATACGCAGTATTTT.

As to this clone: One end of the junction does not line up with germline, which may come from a read error. The chain is built from TRBV30 and TRBJ2-3, with D maybe TRBD2 (5 bases). Germline values: CDR1 GTSNPN, CDR2 SVGIG (reference sequence). CDR3 length: 12 amino acids. The CDR3 bases are TGTGCCGGGAGCCCGGGCACAGATACGCAGTATTTT. This encodes CAGSPGTDTQYF.

This clone has only one observation. The rearrangement uses TRBV19 and TRBJ2-6; 7 bases line up with TRBD1. CDR3 length: 17 residues. Looked up from germline, CDR1 is LNHDA and CDR2 is SQIVND (reference sequence). Unmatched junction bases numbered 11, after V lost 5 bases and J lost 4 bases. The CDR3 sequence: CASSLHQTGPGANVLTF. CDR3 bases: TGTGCCAGTAGTCTTCACCAGACAGGGCCAGGGGCCAACGTCCTGACTTTC.